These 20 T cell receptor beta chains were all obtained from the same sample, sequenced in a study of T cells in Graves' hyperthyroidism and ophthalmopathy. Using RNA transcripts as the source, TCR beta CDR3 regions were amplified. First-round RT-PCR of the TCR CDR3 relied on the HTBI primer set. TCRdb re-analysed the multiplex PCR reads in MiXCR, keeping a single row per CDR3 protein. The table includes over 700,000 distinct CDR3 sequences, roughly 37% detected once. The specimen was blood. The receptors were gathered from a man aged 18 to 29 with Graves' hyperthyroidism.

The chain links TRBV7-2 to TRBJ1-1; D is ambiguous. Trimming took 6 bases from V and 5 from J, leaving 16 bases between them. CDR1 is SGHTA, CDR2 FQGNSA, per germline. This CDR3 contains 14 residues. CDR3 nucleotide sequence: TGTGCCAGCAGGTCGACGGGAGGATGGACTGAAGCTTTCTTT. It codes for CASRSTGGWTEAFF.

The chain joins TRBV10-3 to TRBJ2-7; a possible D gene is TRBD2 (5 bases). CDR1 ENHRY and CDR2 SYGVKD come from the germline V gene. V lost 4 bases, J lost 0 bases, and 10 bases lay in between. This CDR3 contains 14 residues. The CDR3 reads CAISGTPSSYEQYF. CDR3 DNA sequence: TGTGCCATCAGTGGGACTCCGAGCTCCTACGAGCAGTACTTC.

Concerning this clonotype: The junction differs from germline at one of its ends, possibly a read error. CDR3 region: CASSPSGTMNTEAFF. CDR3 sequence (DNA): TGTGCCAGCAGCCCCTCCGGGACTATGAACACTGAAGCTTTCTTT. J is TRBJ1-1 and V is TRBV29-1; the D gene is possibly TRBD1 (5 bases). Germline loops: CDR1 SQVTM, CDR2 ANQGSEA. The CDR3 spans 15 residues.

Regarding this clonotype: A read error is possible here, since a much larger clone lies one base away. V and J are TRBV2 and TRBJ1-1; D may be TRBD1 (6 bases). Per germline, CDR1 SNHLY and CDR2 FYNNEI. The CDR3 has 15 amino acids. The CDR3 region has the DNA TGTGCCAGCAGTGAAGGAGGGGGGAGGAACACTGGAGCTTTCTTT. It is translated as CASSEGGGRNTGAFF.

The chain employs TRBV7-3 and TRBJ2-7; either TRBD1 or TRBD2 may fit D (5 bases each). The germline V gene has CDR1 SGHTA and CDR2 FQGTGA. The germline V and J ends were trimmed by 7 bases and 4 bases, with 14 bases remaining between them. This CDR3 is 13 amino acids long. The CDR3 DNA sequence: TGTGCCAGCAAGAAAACTGGGACGTACGAGCAGTACTTC. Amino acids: CASKKTGTYEQYF. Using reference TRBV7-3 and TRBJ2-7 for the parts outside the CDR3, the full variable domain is GAGVSQTPSNKVTEKGKYVELRCDPISGHTALYWYRQSLGQGPEFLIYFQGTGAADDSGLPNDRFFAVRPEGSVSTLKIQRTERGDSAVYLCASKKTGTYEQYFGPGTRLTVT.

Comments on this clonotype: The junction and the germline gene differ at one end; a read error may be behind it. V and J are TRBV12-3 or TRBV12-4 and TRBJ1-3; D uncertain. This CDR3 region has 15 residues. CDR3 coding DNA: TGTACCAGCAGTGCGACACCATCCTCTGGAAACACCATATATTTT. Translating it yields CTSSATPSSGNTIYF.

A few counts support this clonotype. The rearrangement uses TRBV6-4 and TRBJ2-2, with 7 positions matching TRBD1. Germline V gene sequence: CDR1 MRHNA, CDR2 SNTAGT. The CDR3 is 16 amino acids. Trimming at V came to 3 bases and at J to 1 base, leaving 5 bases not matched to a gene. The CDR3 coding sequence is TGTGCCAGCAGTGAAGAGGGGGCCGTGAACACCGGGGAGCTGTTTTTT. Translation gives CASSEEGAVNTGELFF.

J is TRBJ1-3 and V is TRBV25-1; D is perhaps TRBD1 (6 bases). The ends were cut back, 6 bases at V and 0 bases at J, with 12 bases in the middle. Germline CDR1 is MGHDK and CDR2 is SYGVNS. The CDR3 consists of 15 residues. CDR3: CASRDPGASGNTIYF. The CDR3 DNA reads TGTGCCAGCAGGGATCCGGGGGCCTCTGGAAACACCATATATTTT.

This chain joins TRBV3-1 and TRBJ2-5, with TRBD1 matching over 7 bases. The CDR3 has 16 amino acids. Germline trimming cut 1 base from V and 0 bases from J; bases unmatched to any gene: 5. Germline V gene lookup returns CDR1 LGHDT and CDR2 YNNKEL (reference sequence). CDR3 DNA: TGTGCCAGCAGCCAAGTAAGGGGGCCGTACCAAGAGACCCAGTACTTC. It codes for CASSQVRGPYQETQYF.

In nucleotides, the CDR3 is TGTGCCAGCACCGACGGAGTTCCCGAGCAGTACTTC. This translates into CASTDGVPEQYF. The chain employs TRBV6-2 or TRBV6-3 and TRBJ2-7; no clear D. The CDR3 has 12 residues. Germline CDR1 MNHEY, CDR2 SVGEGT. The V gene lost 7 bases and the J gene lost 6 bases, with 13 bases spanning the gap.

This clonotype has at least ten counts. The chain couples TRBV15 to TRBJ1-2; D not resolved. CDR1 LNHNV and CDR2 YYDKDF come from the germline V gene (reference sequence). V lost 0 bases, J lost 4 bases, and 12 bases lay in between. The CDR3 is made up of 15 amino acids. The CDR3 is CATSRDRNPLYGYTF. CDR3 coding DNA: TGTGCCACCAGCAGAGATAGGAATCCGCTCTATGGCTACACCTTC.

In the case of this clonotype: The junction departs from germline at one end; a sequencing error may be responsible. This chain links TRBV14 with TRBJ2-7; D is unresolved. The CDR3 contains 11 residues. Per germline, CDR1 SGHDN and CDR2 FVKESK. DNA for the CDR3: TGTGTCAGCAGCCCAGGCCACGAGCAGTACTTC. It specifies CVSSPGHEQYF.

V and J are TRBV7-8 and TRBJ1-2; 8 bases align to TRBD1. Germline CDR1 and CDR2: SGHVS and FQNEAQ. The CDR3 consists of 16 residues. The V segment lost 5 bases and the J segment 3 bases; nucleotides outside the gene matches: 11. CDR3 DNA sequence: TGTGCCAGCAGCCAGATGACAGGGGTATTATACTATGGCTACACCTTC. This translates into CASSQMTGVLYYGYTF.

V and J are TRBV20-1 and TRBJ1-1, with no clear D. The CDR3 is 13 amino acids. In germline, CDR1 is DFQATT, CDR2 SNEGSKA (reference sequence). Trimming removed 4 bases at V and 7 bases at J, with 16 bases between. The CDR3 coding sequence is TGCAGTGCTACCGTTAGTAGGGCGGATGAAGCTTTCTTT. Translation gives CSATVSRADEAFF.

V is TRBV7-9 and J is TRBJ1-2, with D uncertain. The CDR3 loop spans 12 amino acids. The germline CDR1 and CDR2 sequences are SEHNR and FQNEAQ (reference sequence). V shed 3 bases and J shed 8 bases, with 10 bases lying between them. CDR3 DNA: TGTGCCAGCAGCTTGGGATCCGTAGGCTACACCTTC. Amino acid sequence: CASSLGSVGYTF.

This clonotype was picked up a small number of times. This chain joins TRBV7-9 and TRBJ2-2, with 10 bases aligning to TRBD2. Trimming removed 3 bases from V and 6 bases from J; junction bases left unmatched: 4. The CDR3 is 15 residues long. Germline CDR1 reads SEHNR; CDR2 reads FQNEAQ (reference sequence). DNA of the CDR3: TGTGCCAGCAGCTTCCTAGCGGGAGTCTCCGGGGAGCTGTTTTTT. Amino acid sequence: CASSFLAGVSGELFF.

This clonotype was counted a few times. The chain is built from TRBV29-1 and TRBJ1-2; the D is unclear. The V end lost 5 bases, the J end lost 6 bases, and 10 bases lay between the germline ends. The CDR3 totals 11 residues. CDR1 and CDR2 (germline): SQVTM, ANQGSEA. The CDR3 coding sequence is TGCAGCGTTCAGAACACGAATGGCTACACCTTC. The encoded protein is CSVQNTNGYTF.

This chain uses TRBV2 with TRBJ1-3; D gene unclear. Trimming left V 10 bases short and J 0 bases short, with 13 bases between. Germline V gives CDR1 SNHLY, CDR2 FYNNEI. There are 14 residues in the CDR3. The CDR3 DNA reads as TGTGCCACCCTACCTCAGGACTCTGGAAACACCATATATTTT. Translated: CATLPQDSGNTIYF.

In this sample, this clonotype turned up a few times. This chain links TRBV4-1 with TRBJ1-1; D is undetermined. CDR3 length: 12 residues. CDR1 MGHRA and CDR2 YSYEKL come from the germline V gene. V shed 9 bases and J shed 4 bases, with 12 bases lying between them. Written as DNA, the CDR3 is TGCGCCAGTAATTCCCTTGGCACTGAAGCTTTCTTT. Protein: CASNSLGTEAFF.

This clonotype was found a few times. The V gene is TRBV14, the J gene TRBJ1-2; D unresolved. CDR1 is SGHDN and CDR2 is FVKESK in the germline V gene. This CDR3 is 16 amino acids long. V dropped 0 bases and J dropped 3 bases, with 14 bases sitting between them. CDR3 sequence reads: CASSQDHMADDYGYTF. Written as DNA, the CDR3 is TGTGCCAGCAGCCAAGATCACATGGCAGACGACTATGGCTACACCTTC. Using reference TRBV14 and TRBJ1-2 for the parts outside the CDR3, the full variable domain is EAGVTQFPSHSVIEKGQTVTLRCDPISGHDNLYWYRRVMGKEIKFLLHFVKESKQDESGMPNNRFLAERTGGTYSTLKVQPAELEDSGVYFCASSQDHMADDYGYTFGSGTRLTVV.